Listed below are T cell receptor beta chains from one sample, sequenced in a study of blood T cell repertoires in COVID-19. The assay was immunoSEQ multiplex PCR, and TCRdb's table has in-frame clones only and misses some. This sample has around 97,000 clones, with 84% found just once. The material sequenced was peripheral blood. The source of these receptors is a human donor in a cohort sampled during active COVID-19. Both conserved end residues are part of each CDR3. The D gene is left open where the match is weak. Some rows have no size entry. The others give once, few or many, or a class for an expanded clone.

D gene: -; J gene: TRBJ2-3; CDR3 length: 12; clone size: -; V gene: TRBV5-1; CDR3 DNA: TGCGCCAGCAGCTTGGACAGCCATACGCAGTATTTT; CDR3 protein: CASSLDSHTQYF
D gene: -; J gene: TRBJ1-1; CDR3 length: 16; clone size: -; V gene: TRBV11-2; CDR3 DNA: TGTGCCAGCAGCTTAGTAGGCTTTGGTTTTGGAGCTGAAGCTTTCTTT; CDR3 protein: CASSLVGFGFGAEAFF
D gene: TRBD1; J gene: TRBJ1-4; CDR3 length: 16; clone size: -; V gene: TRBV7-9; CDR3 DNA: TGTGCCAGCAGCCCGGGACAGGGAGCAGCTAATGAAAAACTGTTTTTT; CDR3 protein: CASSPGQGAANEKLFF
D gene: TRBD1; J gene: TRBJ2-1; CDR3 length: 15; clone size: -; V gene: TRBV4-1; CDR3 DNA: TGCGCCAGCAGCCATCGGGACAGGGACCACAATGAGCAGTTCTTC; CDR3 protein: CASSHRDRDHNEQFF
D gene: -; J gene: TRBJ2-7; CDR3 length: 14; clone size: -; V gene: TRBV5-4; CDR3 DNA: TGTGCCAGCGCCCCGGGACTGGAGACTTACGAGCAGTACTTC; CDR3 protein: CASAPGLETYEQYF
D gene: -; J gene: TRBJ2-3; CDR3 length: 15; clone size: -; V gene: TRBV5-1; CDR3 DNA: TGCGCCAGCAGCTTGGGGCAGGGGAGCACAGATACGCAGTATTTT; CDR3 protein: CASSLGQGSTDTQYF
D gene: -; J gene: TRBJ2-1; CDR3 length: 12; clone size: -; V gene: TRBV3-1/TRBV3-2; CDR3 DNA: TGTGCCAGCAGCCAGGGTTGGGCTGAGCAGTTCTTC; CDR3 protein: CASSQGWAEQFF
D gene: TRBD2; J gene: TRBJ2-5; CDR3 length: 16; clone size: -; V gene: TRBV5-1; CDR3 DNA: TGCGCCAGCAGCCAGGCGACTAGCGGGGGGTCAGAGACCCAGTACTTC; CDR3 protein: CASSQATSGGSETQYF
D gene: TRBD1; J gene: TRBJ1-2; CDR3 length: 14; clone size: -; V gene: TRBV10-3; CDR3 DNA: TGTGCCATCAGCGCCGGGACAGGGATGTATGGCTACACCTTC; CDR3 protein: CAISAGTGMYGYTF
D gene: -; J gene: TRBJ1-2; CDR3 length: 17; clone size: -; V gene: TRBV2; CDR3 DNA: TGTGCCAGCAGTGAAACAGGGAACCAGTTAGCTAACTATGGCTACACCTTC; CDR3 protein: CASSETGNQLANYGYTF
D gene: -; J gene: TRBJ1-2; CDR3 length: 15; clone size: once; V gene: TRBV27; CDR3 DNA: TGTGCCAGCAGGGATCCCTCTGGAGAAAGCTATGGCTACACCTTC; CDR3 protein: CASRDPSGESYGYTF
D gene: -; J gene: TRBJ1-2; CDR3 length: 15; clone size: -; V gene: TRBV9; CDR3 DNA: TGTGCCAGCAGCGTCACCGTGGGGGGGGGCAATGGCTACACCTTC; CDR3 protein: CASSVTVGGGNGYTF
D gene: TRBD1; J gene: TRBJ2-7; CDR3 length: 17; clone size: -; V gene: TRBV11-2; CDR3 DNA: TGTGCCAGCAGCTTAACCACAGGGGGGCCTCGCGCCTACGAGCAGTACTTC; CDR3 protein: CASSLTTGGPRAYEQYF
D gene: -; J gene: TRBJ1-6; CDR3 length: 13; clone size: -; V gene: TRBV7-9; CDR3 DNA: TGTGCCAGCAGCCCCGGGAGTAATTCACCCCTCCACTTT; CDR3 protein: CASSPGSNSPLHF
D gene: TRBD1; J gene: TRBJ1-2; CDR3 length: 14; clone size: -; V gene: TRBV7-8; CDR3 DNA: TGTGCCAGCAGCCTGGGACAGGGGGGGTATGGCTACACCTTC; CDR3 protein: CASSLGQGGYGYTF
D gene: TRBD1; J gene: TRBJ2-7; CDR3 length: 12; clone size: -; V gene: TRBV19; CDR3 DNA: TGTGCCAGGGGGGATTATGACAGGGGAAGTCCCTTC; CDR3 protein: CARGDYDRGSPF
D gene: TRBD2; J gene: TRBJ2-3; CDR3 length: 16; clone size: -; V gene: TRBV7-6; CDR3 DNA: TGTGCCAGCAGCTTAAATGGACTAGCGCAGAAAGATACGCAGTATTTT; CDR3 protein: CASSLNGLAQKDTQYF
D gene: TRBD2; J gene: TRBJ2-3; CDR3 length: 19; clone size: -; V gene: TRBV4-2; CDR3 DNA: TGTGCCAGCAGCCAAGAAAAACCCACTAGCGGGGGCCACACAGATACGCAGTATTTT; CDR3 protein: CASSQEKPTSGGHTDTQYF
D gene: -; J gene: TRBJ1-2; CDR3 length: 15; clone size: -; V gene: TRBV5-4; CDR3 DNA: TGTGCCAGCAGCTTCGTTGGGGCAGAATCGGCTGGCTACACCTTC; CDR3 protein: CASSFVGAESAGYTF
D gene: -; J gene: TRBJ1-1; CDR3 length: 16; clone size: -; V gene: TRBV6-2/TRBV6-3; CDR3 DNA: TGTGCCAGCAGTTACGGTCGTGGAGTCGGGAACACTGAAGCTTTCTTT; CDR3 protein: CASSYGRGVGNTEAFF
D gene: -; J gene: TRBJ1-1; CDR3 length: 15; clone size: -; V gene: TRBV5-1; CDR3 DNA: TGCGCCAGCAGCGTGCAACAGACAGGGAACACTGAAGCTTTCTTT; CDR3 protein: CASSVQQTGNTEAFF
D gene: TRBD1; J gene: TRBJ1-2; CDR3 length: 14; clone size: -; V gene: TRBV18; CDR3 DNA: TGTGCCAGCTCACCGCGACAGGGTGACTATGGCTACACCTTC; CDR3 protein: CASSPRQGDYGYTF
D gene: TRBD1; J gene: TRBJ1-2; CDR3 length: 13; clone size: -; V gene: TRBV6-5; CDR3 DNA: TGTGCCAGCATAAAGGGACAGGACAATGGCTACACCTTC; CDR3 protein: CASIKGQDNGYTF
D gene: -; J gene: TRBJ1-6; CDR3 length: 17; clone size: -; V gene: TRBV27; CDR3 DNA: TGTGCCAGCAGTTTATGGGCAGTCAGCTCCTATAATTCACCCCTCCACTTT; CDR3 protein: CASSLWAVSSYNSPLHF
D gene: -; J gene: TRBJ1-2; CDR3 length: 12; clone size: -; V gene: TRBV19; CDR3 DNA: TGTGCCAGTCGCAGAGAACGGGGTGGCTACACCTTC; CDR3 protein: CASRRERGGYTF
D gene: -; J gene: TRBJ2-7; CDR3 length: 13; clone size: -; V gene: TRBV5-8; CDR3 DNA: TGTGCCAGCGAGGGAACGTTCTCCTACGAGCAGTACTTC; CDR3 protein: CASEGTFSYEQYF
D gene: TRBD1; J gene: TRBJ2-3; CDR3 length: 15; clone size: -; V gene: TRBV7-2; CDR3 DNA: TGTGCCAGCAGCTTAGAGGGACAGGGGGTAGATACGCAGTATTTT; CDR3 protein: CASSLEGQGVDTQYF
D gene: -; J gene: TRBJ2-3; CDR3 length: 16; clone size: -; V gene: TRBV21-1; CDR3 DNA: TGTGCCAGCACCAAACCGGGGATCTCTAGCACAGATACGCAGTATTTT; CDR3 protein: CASTKPGISSTDTQYF
D gene: TRBD1; J gene: TRBJ1-6; CDR3 length: 17; clone size: -; V gene: TRBV30; CDR3 DNA: TGTGCCTGGAGTGACCGGGACAGGGGGACCTATAATTCACCCCTCCACTTT; CDR3 protein: CAWSDRDRGTYNSPLHF
D gene: -; J gene: TRBJ2-7; CDR3 length: 15; clone size: once; V gene: TRBV27; CDR3 DNA: TGTGCCAGCAGTTTAAACCCCAGGGTTGCCTACGAGCAGTACTTC; CDR3 protein: CASSLNPRVAYEQYF
D gene: -; J gene: TRBJ1-1; CDR3 length: 11; clone size: -; V gene: TRBV20-1; CDR3 DNA: TGCAGTGCTAGTGGGCGGATTGAAGCTTTCTTT; CDR3 protein: CSASGRIEAFF
D gene: TRBD1; J gene: TRBJ2-5; CDR3 length: 14; clone size: -; V gene: TRBV7-8; CDR3 DNA: TGTGCCAGCAGCCAAGGCAGGGGGTGGGAGACCCAGTACTTC; CDR3 protein: CASSQGRGWETQYF
D gene: TRBD2; J gene: TRBJ2-4; CDR3 length: 17; clone size: -; V gene: TRBV19; CDR3 DNA: TGTGCCAGTAGTATGGGACTAGCGGGGGTACACAAAAACATTCAGTACTTC; CDR3 protein: CASSMGLAGVHKNIQYF
D gene: -; J gene: TRBJ1-2; CDR3 length: 15; clone size: -; V gene: TRBV4-3; CDR3 DNA: TGCGCCAGCAGCCAAGTAGGTACGACCAGAGGTGGCTACACCTTC; CDR3 protein: CASSQVGTTRGGYTF
D gene: TRBD2; J gene: TRBJ2-5; CDR3 length: 15; clone size: once; V gene: TRBV25-1; CDR3 DNA: TGTGCCAGCAGGGCCGCGGGGACTAGCATTAAGACCCAGTACTTC; CDR3 protein: CASRAAGTSIKTQYF
D gene: TRBD1; J gene: TRBJ1-4; CDR3 length: 14; clone size: -; V gene: TRBV7-8; CDR3 DNA: TGTGCCAGCAGCCCCCAAGGACAGGGGGAAAAACTGTTTTTT; CDR3 protein: CASSPQGQGEKLFF
D gene: TRBD1; J gene: TRBJ1-2; CDR3 length: 13; clone size: once; V gene: TRBV10-3; CDR3 DNA: TGTGCCATCAACCAAGACAGGGGCTATGGCTACACCTTC; CDR3 protein: CAINQDRGYGYTF
D gene: -; J gene: TRBJ1-2; CDR3 length: 13; clone size: -; V gene: TRBV10-3; CDR3 DNA: TGTGCCATCAGGGGGAGGGCCAGTAGTGGCTACACCTTC; CDR3 protein: CAIRGRASSGYTF
D gene: TRBD1; J gene: TRBJ2-1; CDR3 length: 15; clone size: -; V gene: TRBV18; CDR3 DNA: TGTGCCAGCTCACCATCCAGGACAGGTAACAATGAGCAGTTCTTC; CDR3 protein: CASSPSRTGNNEQFF
D gene: -; J gene: TRBJ2-7; CDR3 length: 13; clone size: -; V gene: TRBV10-2; CDR3 DNA: TGCGCCAGCAGCCCAACGGGATCCTACGAGCAGTACTTC; CDR3 protein: CASSPTGSYEQYF
D gene: TRBD1; J gene: TRBJ1-5; CDR3 length: 14; clone size: -; V gene: TRBV2; CDR3 DNA: TGTGCCAGCAGTTGGGGACAGGGGAATCAGCCCCAGCATTTT; CDR3 protein: CASSWGQGNQPQHF
D gene: -; J gene: TRBJ1-1; CDR3 length: 14; clone size: -; V gene: TRBV3-1/TRBV3-2; CDR3 DNA: TGTGCCAGCAGCCAAGATAGCGGAAGAACTGAAGCTTTCTTT; CDR3 protein: CASSQDSGRTEAFF
D gene: TRBD2; J gene: TRBJ2-1; CDR3 length: 15; clone size: -; V gene: TRBV3-1/TRBV3-2; CDR3 DNA: TGTGCCAGCAGGCCCACTAGCGGGGGGGTCAATGAGCAGTTCTTC; CDR3 protein: CASRPTSGGVNEQFF
D gene: -; J gene: TRBJ2-3; CDR3 length: 16; clone size: -; V gene: TRBV4-2; CDR3 DNA: TGTGCCAGCAGCCAAGGGGACGGGACTTCCACAGATACGCAGTATTTT; CDR3 protein: CASSQGDGTSTDTQYF
D gene: -; J gene: TRBJ1-5; CDR3 length: 12; clone size: -; V gene: TRBV27; CDR3 DNA: TGTGCCAGTCGGACGGGGAATCAGCCCCAGCATTTT; CDR3 protein: CASRTGNQPQHF